This T cell receptor (beta chain) was sequenced for a study of CD8 T cells in ankylosing spondylitis. This CDR3 region has 14 residues. The trim removed 3 bases at V and 5 bases at J, leaving 7 bases unmatched. The germline V gene encodes CDR1 SGHRS and CDR2 YFSETQ. TCRdb recomputed calls from the 5' RACE reads with MiXCR, one row per CDR3 protein. Of 250,000 to 350,000 distinct CDR3 sequences in the sample, around 20% are singletons; the top ten hold roughly 8.3%. Sequencing used blood, either unsorted or a sorted T cell fraction (not recorded which). This chain uses TRBV5-1 with TRBJ2-5, with 7 positions matching TRBD2. The receptor comes from a male donor with ankylosing spondylitis or in good health (not recorded which). CDR3 region: CASSSGLDLETQYF. CDR3 in DNA: TGCGCCAGCAGCTCCGGACTAGATCTGGAGACCCAGTACTTC.